Presented here are 30 T cell receptor beta chains from one specimen sequenced in a study of tumor and adjacent non-tumor tissue in lung cancer. The library came from three nested PCR rounds adapted from ARM-PCR protocols. TCRdb reanalysed the multiplex PCR reads using MiXCR and keeps one entry per CDR3 protein. The data contain tens of thousands of distinct CDR3 sequences, approximately 63% of them singletons. The template was RNA from unsorted bulk tissue. The specimen was lung tumor tissue. These TCRs come from a man aged 50 or older with non-small cell lung cancer.

The genes are TRBV28 and TRBJ1-2; no clear D. The CDR3 has 12 amino acids. Germline V gene data show CDR1 as MDHEN and CDR2 as SYDVKM. Trimming removed 3 bases from V and 2 bases from J, with 4 bases in between. CDR3 in DNA: TGTGCCAGCAGTTTCGACAACTATGGCTACACCTTC. Translated: CASSFDNYGYTF.

The chain has TRBV12-3 or TRBV12-4 and TRBJ2-3; D is uncertain. Deletions cut 6 bases from V and 3 bases from J, with 13 bases between. CDR3 length equals 14 residues. Here the CDR3 reads CASSSRADTDTQYF. In DNA form, the CDR3 reads TGTGCCAGCAGCTCTAGGGCAGATACAGATACGCAGTATTTT.

Only a few counts were recorded for this clonotype. With a much larger clone just one base away, this may be a read error. The chain combines TRBV29-1 with TRBJ2-4; D tentatively fits TRBD1 or TRBD2 (6 bases each). This CDR3 is built from 14 residues. Germline CDR1 is SQVTM and CDR2 is ANQGSEA. The CDR3 spells CRVESGAVKNIQYF. The CDR3 nucleotides read TGCAGGGTTGAATCGGGGGCTGTCAAAAACATTCAGTACTTC.

A remark on this clonotype: A much larger clonotype is one base distant, so this may be a read error. The chain is built from TRBV6-1 and TRBJ1-4; D not certain. CDR1 is MNHNS, CDR2 SASEGT, per germline. The CDR3 has 16 amino acids. The CDR3 reads CVSSEISGTTVEKLFF. The CDR3 DNA follows: TGTGTCAGCAGTGAAATATCGGGTACTACCGTGGAAAAACTGTTTTTT.

This clonotype was counted at least ten times. The genes are TRBV12-5 and TRBJ2-1; 8 bases are a match to TRBD1. Trimming removed 3 bases from V and 1 base from J; junction bases left unmatched: 2. Germline values: CDR1 LGHNT, CDR2 FRNRAP. The CDR3 is 15 amino acids. The CDR3 DNA sequence: TGTGCTAGTGGTTTTGGACAGGGATCCTACAATGAGCAGTTCTTC. Residues: CASGFGQGSYNEQFF.

The chain has TRBV5-1 and TRBJ1-1, with D possibly TRBD1 on 6 matching bases. CDR1 and CDR2 from the germline V gene are SGHRS and YFSETQ. The CDR3 length is 13 residues. V lost 3 bases and J lost 6, with 12 bases in between. This CDR3 is CASSYLQGAEAFF. The CDR3 bases are TGCGCCAGCAGCTATTTACAGGGAGCTGAAGCTTTCTTT. Together with reference TRBV5-1 and TRBJ1-1, the CDR3 gives the full variable domain: KAGVTQTPRYLIKTRGQQVTLSCSPISGHRSVSWYQQTPGQGLQFLFEYFSETQRNKGNFPGRFSGRQFSNSRSEMNVSTLELGDSALYLCASSYLQGAEAFFGQGTRLTVV.

This clonotype was picked up a small number of times. A much larger clone sits a single nucleotide away, making a read error possible. J is TRBJ2-7 and V is TRBV6-6; no clear D gene. The CDR3 length is 13 residues. The germline gives CDR1 MNHNY, CDR2 SVGAGI (reference sequence). V was pared by 6 bases and J by 3 bases, with 12 bases between. CDR3 nucleotides: TGTGCCAGCAGGAGAATAGGTCGCTACGAGCAGTACTTC. This gives the protein CASRRIGRYEQYF.

A word on this clonotype: The junction departs from the called germline gene at one end, perhaps through a read error. The rearrangement uses TRBV6-6 and TRBJ2-1; TRBD2 agrees at 8 bases. The CDR3 covers 17 residues. Germline lookup yields CDR1 MNHNY and CDR2 SVGAGI (reference sequence). The CDR3 protein is CASSFNVAGRNYNKQFF. Here the CDR3 DNA reads TGTGCCAGCAGTTTCAACGTAGCGGGGCGGAACTACAATAAGCAGTTCTTC.

To note about this clonotype: This is likely a read error, given that the CDR3 carries no conserved phenylalanine or tryptophan at its end. The DNA is omitted, as the CDR3 cannot be located on it reliably, and the CDR3 follows TCRdb's listing. V is TRBV2 and J is TRBJ2-7. In germline, CDR1 is SNHLY, CDR2 FYNNEI. The CDR3 is 10 amino acids long, termini counted. The CDR3 is CASSVYEQYI.

Worth noting for this clonotype: Just one base apart from a much larger clone, this may be a read error. V and J are TRBV6-2 or TRBV6-3 and TRBJ2-1, with unresolved D. Germline CDR1 is MNHEY and CDR2 is SVGEGT. This CDR3 has 15 residues. V was pared by 4 bases and J by 3 bases, with 13 bases between. CDR3 in amino acids: CASSSEAPVYNEQFF. CDR3 DNA sequence: TGTGCCAGCAGTTCAGAAGCGCCCGTCTACAATGAGCAGTTCTTC.

This clonotype has more than one count but fewer than ten. Compared with germline, one end of the junction differs, possibly owing to a read error. This chain links TRBV7-9 with TRBJ1-5; 9 bases are a match to TRBD1. In germline, CDR1 is SEHNR, CDR2 FQNEAQ (reference sequence). The CDR3 runs 12 residues. CDR3 DNA sequence: TGTGCCCGCAGCTTCACAGGGGGCACCTCCCATTTT. Translated, it gives CARSFTGGTSHF.

This clonotype was seen ten or more times. CDR3 loop: CAWSILTANYGYTF. The CDR3 DNA reads TGTGCCTGGAGTATACTGACAGCTAACTATGGCTACACCTTC. The rearrangement links TRBV30 to TRBJ1-2, with D perhaps matching TRBD1 (5 bases). The CDR3 spans 14 residues. Germline values: CDR1 GTSNPN, CDR2 SVGIG (reference sequence). Trimming stripped 2 bases from V and 0 bases from J, with 10 bases between. The full variable domain, its missing parts supplied by reference TRBV30 and TRBJ1-2, is SQTIHQWPATLVQPVGSPLSLECTVEGTSNPNLYWYRQAAGRGLQLLFYSVGIGQISSEVPQNLSASRPQDRQFILSSKKLLLSDSGFYLCAWSILTANYGYTFGSGTRLTVV.

A word on this clonotype: An end of the junction does not agree with germline; a read error may underlie this. This chain's CDR3 is CASRGNIWGARDEQSF. The CDR3 DNA reads TGTGCCAGCAGAGGAAATATATGGGGAGCCAGGGATGAGCAGTCCTTC. The chain is built from TRBV12-3 or TRBV12-4 and TRBJ2-1; D could derive from TRBD1 or TRBD2 (5 bases each). This CDR3 region has 16 residues.

Turning to this clonotype: The junction departs from germline at one end; a sequencing error may be responsible. V is TRBV5-4 and J is TRBJ1-1; 7 bases are a match to TRBD1. CDR1 SGHNT and CDR2 YYREEE come from the germline V gene (reference sequence). The CDR3 runs to 15 residues. CDR3: CASSSGTGADTEAFF. The CDR3 DNA is TGTGCCAGCAGCTCCGGAACAGGGGCCGACACTGAAGCTTTCTTC.

Details on this clonotype: One end of the junction varies from germline; a read error may be responsible. The rearrangement joins TRBV4-2 to TRBJ2-7; D gene uncertain. CDR1 and CDR2 (germline): LGHNA, YNFKEQ. The CDR3 has 11 residues. Here the CDR3 reads CASSHADEQYF. The CDR3 nucleotides read TGTGCCAGCAGCCACGCGGACGAGCAGTATTTC.

The chain carries TRBV4-1 and TRBJ2-1, with D tentatively TRBD2 (6 bases). Looked up from germline, CDR1 is MGHRA and CDR2 is YSYEKL. The CDR3 consists of 14 residues. V gave up 1 base and J gave up 15 bases, with 19 bases separating them. The DNA for the CDR3 is TGCGCCAGCAGCCAAGGACCTCTAGAGCGGGCTGCGTTCTTC. It is translated as CASSQGPLERAAFF.

The chain combines TRBV5-6 with TRBJ1-1; tentative D call: TRBD1 (6 bases). V gave up 4 bases and J gave up 12 bases, with 19 bases separating them. Germline CDR1 reads SGHDT; CDR2 reads YYEEEE. The CDR3 covers 13 residues. The CDR3 region has the DNA TGTGCCAGCAGCCTATACAGGGCCCCTGGGTCTTTCTTT. Its translation is CASSLYRAPGSFF.

A word on this clonotype: The junction and the germline gene differ at one end; a read error may be behind it. The chain has TRBV10-1 and TRBJ1-5; D gene ambiguous. CDR3 length: 15 residues. Per germline, CDR1 WNHNN and CDR2 SYGVQD (reference sequence). The CDR3 coding sequence is TGCGCCAGCAGTGAGTTCAGGAGGCGCGATCAGCCCCAGCACTTT. Translating it yields CASSEFRRRDQPQHF.

Points on this clonotype: Sequence at one end of the junction differs from germline and may be a read error. The chain is built from TRBV6-1 and TRBJ1-6; possible D gene TRBD1, 6 bases. The CDR3 has 14 amino acids. Germline V gene lookup returns CDR1 MNHNS and CDR2 SASEGT. The CDR3 region is CASTWKGENSPSHF. The CDR3 DNA follows: TGCGCCAGCACCTGGAAGGGGGAGAATTCACCCTCCCACTTT.

The V and J genes are TRBV6-5 and TRBJ1-5; 7 positions match TRBD1. The CDR3 spans 15 residues. The junction had 11 bases not matched to a gene; V was cut back by 4 bases and J by 8 bases. Germline V lookup: CDR1 MNHEY, CDR2 SVGAGI. The CDR3 region is CASSSTTGVDEPQHF. CDR3 nucleotides: TGTGCCAGCAGTTCAACAACAGGGGTCGATGAGCCCCAGCATTTT.

This clonotype was seen a few times. A junction end diverges from the germline sequence, so it may reflect a read error. This CDR3 reads CASSQPSNTGEPFF. CDR3 sequence (DNA): TGTGCCAGCAGCCAACCGTCGAACACCGGGGAGCCGTTTTTT. J is TRBJ2-2 and V is TRBV7-8; tentative D call: TRBD2 (5 bases). The germline V gene encodes CDR1 SGHVS and CDR2 FQNEAQ. The CDR3 is made up of 14 amino acids.

The chain has TRBV20-1 and TRBJ2-7; 8 positions agree with TRBD2. Germline V gives CDR1 DFQATT, CDR2 SNEGSKA (reference sequence). The CDR3 consists of 17 residues. After removal of 0 bases from V and 6 bases from J, the junction contained 16 bases not matched to a gene. Here the CDR3 DNA reads TGCAGTGCTAGAGATGCGGGGGGACCGACTGGCCCCTGCGAGCAGTACTTC. It yields the protein CSARDAGGPTGPCEQYF.

Concerning this clonotype itself: A clone one base away is much larger, so this may be a read error. The chain couples TRBV28 to TRBJ2-7; TRBD1 matches at 7 bases. Germline assignment: CDR1 MDHEN and CDR2 SYDVKM. The CDR3 sequence is 14 residues long. The CDR3 DNA follows: TGTGCCAGCAGTTTAAGGGACAGCCTCTACGAGCAGTGCTTC. It yields the protein CASSLRDSLYEQCF.

This clonotype showed up many times. The V gene is TRBV29-1, the J gene TRBJ2-1; D is possibly TRBD1 (5 bases). Germline values: CDR1 SQVTM, CDR2 ANQGSEA. This CDR3 is built from 14 residues. The germline V and J ends were trimmed by 4 bases and 3 bases, with 13 bases remaining between them. The CDR3 DNA follows: TGCAGCGTTGGGTGGACATCGGTCTACAATGAGCAGTTCTTC. Translated, it gives CSVGWTSVYNEQFF.

V usage is TRBV5-1 and J usage is TRBJ2-1; D not certain. Trimming pared 1 base from V and 8 bases from J, leaving 7 bases between. The germline V gene encodes CDR1 SGHRS and CDR2 YFSETQ. The CDR3 is made up of 12 amino acids. CDR3 sequence: CASSLILDEQFF. CDR3 bases: TGCGCCAGCAGCTTGATATTGGATGAGCAGTTCTTC.

For this clonotype: An end of the junction does not agree with germline; a read error may underlie this. The chain combines TRBV6-5 with TRBJ2-7; the D is unclear. Germline V gene sequence: CDR1 MNHEY, CDR2 SVGAGI. CDR3 length equals 13 residues. The CDR3 protein is CASTRWDGYEQYF. The CDR3 nucleotides read TGTGCTAGCACCCGGTGGGATGGCTACGAGCAATACTTC.

The table lists this clonotype with a few counts. This chain joins TRBV11-2 and TRBJ1-5; the D gene is possibly TRBD1 (5 bases). The CDR3 has 15 residues. The V end lost 5 bases, the J end lost 0 bases, and 11 bases lay between the germline ends. Per germline, CDR1 SGHAT and CDR2 FQNNGV. The CDR3 protein is CASSPGEYSNQPQHF. The CDR3 DNA is TGTGCCAGCAGCCCGGGGGAGTATAGCAATCAGCCCCAGCATTTT.

This clonotype was seen many times. The rearrangement joins TRBV20-1 to TRBJ1-1, with D uncertain. Germline assignment: CDR1 DFQATT and CDR2 SNEGSKA (reference sequence). This CDR3 is 11 amino acids long. The CDR3 region is CTTTLRGEAFF. The CDR3 DNA follows: TGCACGACGACCCTACGCGGTGAAGCTTTCTTT.

A note on this clonotype: A read error is possible here, since a much larger clone lies one base away. This sequence joins TRBV6-1 and TRBJ2-3; D is possibly TRBD2 (5 bases). CDR3 size: 12 residues. Germline CDR1 and CDR2: MNHNS and SASEGT. CDR3 DNA sequence: TGTGCCAGCAGTGAAATGGGAGATGCGCAGTATTTT. Residues: CASSEMGDAQYF.

This clonotype was recorded only once. The rearrangement links TRBV5-1 to TRBJ2-7, with 7 bases that match TRBD2. In germline, CDR1 is SGHRS, CDR2 YFSETQ. CDR3 length: 14 residues. J was trimmed by 6 bases and V by 4 bases; bases with no gene match: 10. CDR3 in amino acids: CASSQGGSHPEQYF. The CDR3 DNA reads as TGCGCCAGCAGCCAGGGCGGGAGTCACCCCGAGCAGTACTTC.